A selection of T cell receptor beta chains follows, all from one sample in a study of Ad26.COV2.S vaccination and SARS-CoV-2 variants. Data came from immunoSEQ multiplex PCR; TCRdb stores just in-frame clones and leaves some out. The sample carries about 480,000 clones, 87% recorded once. The sequenced sample was peripheral blood, obtained in a trial of Ad26.COV2.S vaccine versus placebo. These receptors all stem from a person between 18 and 59 years old who received the Ad26.COV2.S COVID-19 vaccine or a placebo. CDR3s include the opening cysteine and the closing phenylalanine or tryptophan. A D gene is named only where the DNA matches it firmly. Rows may omit the clone size; those that give it use once, few, many or a size class.

v_call: TRBV2
d_call: .
clone_size: once
j_call: TRBJ2-7
cdr3_nt: TGTGCCAGCCGGAAAGGGGACCCCTACGAGCAGTACTTC
cdr3_aa: CASRKGDPYEQYF

v_call: TRBV10-3
d_call: TRBD1
clone_size: .
j_call: TRBJ1-5
cdr3_nt: TGTGCCATCAGTGAGGACAGGGGGCGAGATCAGCCCCAGCATTTT
cdr3_aa: CAISEDRGRDQPQHF

v_call: TRBV30
d_call: .
clone_size: .
j_call: TRBJ1-5
cdr3_nt: TGTGCCTGGAGGAGAGAAGGCCGCAATCAGCCCCAGCATTTT
cdr3_aa: CAWRREGRNQPQHF

v_call: TRBV9
d_call: .
clone_size: .
j_call: TRBJ2-3
cdr3_nt: TGTGCCAGCAGCGCCCCCGGGGGCACAGATACGCAGTATTTT
cdr3_aa: CASSAPGGTDTQYF

v_call: TRBV20-1
d_call: .
clone_size: .
j_call: TRBJ2-1
cdr3_nt: TGCAGTGCAAGCTCCCCCAGTGTGCAGTTCTTC
cdr3_aa: CSASSPSVQFF

v_call: TRBV15
d_call: .
clone_size: .
j_call: TRBJ2-5
cdr3_nt: TGTGCCACCAGCAGAGATCTCGGGCGAGAGACCCAGTACTTC
cdr3_aa: CATSRDLGRETQYF

v_call: TRBV30
d_call: .
clone_size: once
j_call: TRBJ2-3
cdr3_nt: TGTGCCTGGAGATCGGTAGTGTTGGGGGAGCAGTATTTT
cdr3_aa: CAWRSVVLGEQYF

v_call: TRBV27
d_call: .
clone_size: .
j_call: TRBJ1-3
cdr3_nt: TGTGCCAGCAGTTTAGGGCGCGAGACAGGACACTCTGGAAACACCATATATTTT
cdr3_aa: CASSLGRETGHSGNTIYF

v_call: TRBV7-9
d_call: .
clone_size: .
j_call: TRBJ1-2
cdr3_nt: TGTGCCAGCAGCCCCATCCCCAGCAGACAACCAGCCGGCTACACCTTC
cdr3_aa: CASSPIPSRQPAGYTF

v_call: TRBV4-1
d_call: .
clone_size: .
j_call: TRBJ2-3
cdr3_nt: TGCGCCAGCACCCTTCTCTGGGGCACAGATACGCAGTATTTT
cdr3_aa: CASTLLWGTDTQYF

v_call: TRBV5-1
d_call: .
clone_size: .
j_call: TRBJ1-1
cdr3_nt: TGCGCCAGCAGCCCCTCAAGCATGCAGGGTTGGGACACTGAAGCTTTCTTT
cdr3_aa: CASSPSSMQGWDTEAFF

v_call: TRBV2
d_call: TRBD1
clone_size: .
j_call: TRBJ2-7
cdr3_nt: TGTGCCAGCACCGAGACAGGGTATGACTACGAGCAGTACTTC
cdr3_aa: CASTETGYDYEQYF

v_call: TRBV7-2
d_call: TRBD1
clone_size: once
j_call: TRBJ1-4
cdr3_nt: TGTGCCAGCAGCTTAGCGCCCGGGACAGTGAATGAAAAACTGTTTTTT
cdr3_aa: CASSLAPGTVNEKLFF

v_call: TRBV10-3
d_call: .
clone_size: .
j_call: TRBJ1-1
cdr3_nt: TGTGCCATCAGTGAGGGCAGGTTGAACACTGAAGCTTTCTTT
cdr3_aa: CAISEGRLNTEAFF

v_call: TRBV10-3
d_call: .
clone_size: .
j_call: TRBJ2-1
cdr3_nt: TGTGCCATCGCGGACACCAATGAGCAGTTCTTC
cdr3_aa: CAIADTNEQFF

v_call: TRBV28
d_call: .
clone_size: .
j_call: TRBJ1-1
cdr3_nt: TGTGCCAGCAGGGGGGGGGTTCGTGAAGCTTTCTTT
cdr3_aa: CASRGGVREAFF

v_call: TRBV12-3/TRBV12-4
d_call: .
clone_size: .
j_call: TRBJ1-2
cdr3_nt: TGTGCCAGCAGCTTAGCATTCGGTGGCTACACCTTC
cdr3_aa: CASSLAFGGYTF

v_call: TRBV7-2
d_call: .
clone_size: .
j_call: TRBJ2-1
cdr3_nt: TGTGCCAGCAGAAACTACAATGAGCAGTTCTTC
cdr3_aa: CASRNYNEQFF

v_call: TRBV30
d_call: .
clone_size: .
j_call: TRBJ2-1
cdr3_nt: TGTGCCGGGACAGGCGGGAGTTTAATCGGTGAGCAGTTCTTC
cdr3_aa: CAGTGGSLIGEQFF

v_call: TRBV18
d_call: TRBD2
clone_size: .
j_call: TRBJ2-1
cdr3_nt: TGTGCCAGCTCACCCCCGAGCGGGAGGTACAATGAGCAGTTCTTC
cdr3_aa: CASSPPSGRYNEQFF